This TCR beta chain was retrieved from a study of shared clonotypes between healthy human individuals. From germline, CDR1 is MDHEN and CDR2 SYDVKM. CDR3 length equals 14 residues. Trimming removed 4 bases from V and 6 bases from J, with 13 bases in between. About 33,000 T cell genomes (approximately 180 ng DNA) went into each sorted-subset replicate. The method was immunoSEQ multiplex PCR; TCRdb's version includes in-frame clones alone and lacks a portion of them. Of almost 750,000 clones listed, around 77% were seen once; the top ten hold about 1.7%. It was into CD45RA+ naive and CD45RA-negative memory subsets that the CD4+ cells were split.

The chain combines TRBV28 with TRBJ1-5, with D possibly TRBD1 on 5 matching bases. The sequenced sample was memory CD4+ T cells sorted from blood. The subset: CD45RA-negative fraction. This TCR was sampled from a woman aged 25 to 45 in good health. The CDR3 bases are TGTGCCAGCAGTTCAGGGTCCCTCAGTCAGCCCCAGCATTTT. Translating gives CASSSGSLSQPQHF.